Listed below are T cell receptor beta chains from one sample, sequenced in a study of spatial heterogeneity in lung cancer. TCRdb processed the 5' RACE reads anew with MiXCR; each CDR3 protein has one entry. The sample shows around 48,000 distinct CDR3 sequences, roughly 5% of them seen only once. This specimen was PBMCs, taken at surgery. The receptors derive from a male donor with early-stage non-small cell lung cancer. The CDR3 runs from the conserved cysteine through the conserved F or W. The D gene is left open where the match is weak. Clone size is given for some rows only: seen once, a few or many times, or a class if the clone is expanded.

14,NA,TRBV19,NA,TRBJ2-1,CASMGRQSYNEQFF,TGTGCCAGTATGGGGAGACAATCCTACAATGAGCAGTTCTTC
13,many,TRBV21-1,NA,TRBJ2-7,CASSPRLVCEQYF,TGTGCCAGCAGCCCTAGACTAGTCTGCGAGCAGTACTTC
14,few,TRBV5-1,NA,TRBJ1-3,CASSDDRSRNTIYF,TGCGCCAGCAGCGATGACAGGTCAAGAAACACCATATATTTT
15,many,TRBV19,TRBD2,TRBJ2-1,CASRSRGSSYNEQFF,TGTGCCAGTAGGTCGCGGGGGAGCTCCTACAATGAGCAGTTCTTC
13,many,TRBV11-2,NA,TRBJ2-1,CASSLRRVHEQFF,TGTGCCAGCAGCCTGAGGAGGGTCCATGAGCAGTTCTTC
15,many,TRBV20-1,TRBD2,TRBJ2-1,CSAPLAGVSYNEQFF,TGCAGTGCACCACTAGCGGGAGTGTCCTACAATGAGCAGTTCTTC
15,many,TRBV7-6,TRBD1,TRBJ2-7,CASSLFRDRGREQYF,TGTGCCAGCAGCTTATTCCGAGACAGGGGTCGCGAGCAGTACTTC
16,many,TRBV4-2,NA,TRBJ1-3,CASSQEGGAPGNTIYF,TGTGCCAGCAGCCAAGAAGGGGGGGCGCCTGGAAACACCATATATTTT
14,many,TRBV19,NA,TRBJ1-5,CASWAQGGNQPQHF,TGTGCCAGTTGGGCTCAGGGTGGCAATCAGCCCCAGCATTTT
13,many,TRBV2,TRBD1,TRBJ1-5,CASSGDRERPQHF,TGTGCCAGCAGTGGGGACAGGGAGAGGCCCCAGCATTTT
16,many,TRBV7-9,TRBD2,TRBJ2-3,CASSSPRELPTDTQYF,TGTGCCAGCAGCTCTCCGCGGGAGCTGCCCACAGATACGCAGTATTTT
13,many,TRBV6-6,NA,TRBJ2-7,CASSRGISYEQYF,TGTGCCAGCAGTCGCGGGATCTCCTACGAGCAGTACTTC
12,few,TRBV18,NA,TRBJ1-2,CASSPGFEGYTF,TGTGCCAGCTCACCCGGGTTCGAGGGCTACACCTTC
15,NA,TRBV5-1,NA,TRBJ2-1,CASSLRPASYNEQFF,TGCGCCAGCAGCTTGAGGCCGGCCTCCTACAATGAGCAGTTCTTC
13,many,TRBV20-1,TRBD1,TRBJ2-7,CSAPKDRDYEQYF,TGCAGTGCTCCCAAGGACAGGGACTACGAGCAGTACTTC
14,many,TRBV12-3/TRBV12-4,NA,TRBJ1-6,CASSSSSYNSPLHF,TGTGCCAGCAGTTCCAGCAGCTATAATTCACCCCTCCACTTT
16,many,TRBV12-3/TRBV12-4,TRBD1,TRBJ1-6,CASSTLDGQGFSPLHF,TGTGCCAGCAGTACCCTAGACGGACAGGGATTTTCACCCCTCCACTTT
13,many,TRBV7-2,NA,TRBJ1-2,CASSSLQGDGYTF,TGTGCCAGCAGCTCGTTACAGGGAGATGGCTACACCTTC
13,many,TRBV10-3,NA,TRBJ2-5,CAISPWGSETQYF,TGTGCCATCAGCCCCTGGGGGAGTGAGACCCAGTACTTC
15,many,TRBV7-8,NA,TRBJ2-1,CASSPPTHSYNEQFF,TGTGCCAGCAGCCCCCCGACCCACTCCTACAATGAGCAGTTCTTC
18,many,TRBV5-1,TRBD1,TRBJ2-7,CASSLRTGGTGEAYEQYF,TGCGCCAGCAGCTTGCGGACAGGGGGAACGGGAGAAGCCTACGAGCAGTACTTC
16,many,TRBV7-2,TRBD2,TRBJ2-1,CASSPGLAGGWYEQFF,TGTGCCAGCAGCCCGGGACTAGCGGGAGGGTGGTATGAGCAGTTCTTC
15,many,TRBV5-1,TRBD2,TRBJ2-2,CASSLVLADTGELFF,TGCGCCAGCAGCTTGGTACTAGCGGACACCGGGGAGCTGTTTTTT
15,few,TRBV25-1,NA,TRBJ1-4,CASSEGVEKGEKLFF,TGTGCCAGCAGTGAAGGGGTAGAGAAGGGTGAAAAACTGTTTTTT
13,many,TRBV2,NA,TRBJ2-7,CASSGVLSGVFDF,TGTGCCAGCAGTGGAGTCCTTTCAGGGGTCTTCGACTTC
12,many,TRBV7-9,NA,TRBJ2-5,CASSMVLETQYF,TGTGCCAGCAGTATGGTTCTGGAGACCCAGTACTTC
16,many,TRBV4-1,TRBD2,TRBJ2-4,CASSQQETSSLTIQYF,TGCGCCAGCAGCCAACAAGAGACTAGCTCGTTAACCATTCAGTACTTC
15,many,TRBV20-1,TRBD2,TRBJ2-7,CSASDSGRMSYEQYF,TGCAGTGCCTCAGATAGCGGGAGAATGTCCTACGAGCAGTACTTC
13,many,TRBV12-3/TRBV12-4,NA,TRBJ2-4,CASSLAWANIQYF,TGTGCCAGCAGTTTGGCTTGGGCGAACATTCAGTACTTC
14,many,TRBV11-2,NA,TRBJ1-2,CASSSLGGAYGYTF,TGTGCCAGCAGCTCCTTGGGAGGGGCGTATGGCTACACCTTC
14,many,TRBV7-8,NA,TRBJ2-1,CASSGRPFYNEQFF,TGTGCCAGCAGCGGGAGGCCCTTTTACAATGAGCAGTTCTTC
14,many,TRBV10-3,NA,TRBJ2-7,CAITDLGTSSPQYF,TGTGCCATCACTGACTTAGGGACAAGTTCTCCCCAATACTTC
14,many,TRBV7-3,NA,TRBJ2-5,CASSLGPNQETQYF,TGTGCCAGCAGCTTAGGGCCGAACCAAGAGACCCAGTACTTC
12,many,TRBV20-1,NA,TRBJ2-3,CSARLRGDTQYF,TGCAGTGCTAGACTTAGGGGGGATACGCAGTATTTT
15,many,TRBV7-7,TRBD2,TRBJ2-1,CASSWGGAEENEQFF,TGTGCTAGCAGCTGGGGGGGAGCTGAAGAAAATGAGCAGTTCTTC
11,many,TRBV12-3/TRBV12-4,NA,TRBJ1-1,CASSFRTEAFF,TGTGCCAGCAGTTTCCGAACTGAAGCTTTCTTT
14,few,TRBV27,NA,TRBJ2-3,CASSYRTGTDTQYF,TGTGCCAGCAGTTACCGGACAGGCACAGATACGCAGTATTTT
13,many,TRBV4-3,NA,TRBJ2-1,CASSQAEGGEQFF,TGCGCCAGCAGCCAAGCAGAAGGAGGTGAGCAGTTCTTC
14,many,TRBV4-1,TRBD1,TRBJ2-1,CASSRQGEYNEQFF,TGCGCCAGCAGCCGACAGGGGGAATACAATGAGCAGTTCTTC
14,many,TRBV7-7,NA,TRBJ2-2,CVSSGSEATGELFF,TGTGTCAGCAGCGGTTCAGAGGCTACCGGGGAGCTGTTTTTT
18,many,TRBV5-6,NA,TRBJ1-5,CASSVRVVGVDINQPQHF,TGTGCCAGCAGCGTCCGGGTCGTAGGTGTGGATATCAATCAGCCCCAGCATTTT
14,many,TRBV9,NA,TRBJ2-3,CASSVSMRTGTQYF,TGTGCCAGCAGCGTAAGTATGCGGACTGGTACGCAGTATTTT
13,many,TRBV20-1,NA,TRBJ1-1,CSARQPVVTEAFF,TGCAGTGCACGACAGCCGGTTGTGACTGAAGCTTTCTTT
14,once,TRBV11-2,NA,TRBJ2-3,CASSLEDLTHTQYF,TGTGCCAGCAGCTTAGAGGACCTCACGCATACGCAGTATTTT
13,many,TRBV27,NA,TRBJ2-3,CASSLMGTDTQYF,TGTGCCAGCAGCCTGATGGGTACAGATACGCAGTATTTT
14,NA,TRBV20-1,NA,TRBJ2-1,CSASQAIRGNEQFF,TGCAGTGCTAGTCAGGCCATTAGGGGGAATGAGCAGTTCTTC
14,many,TRBV12-3/TRBV12-4,TRBD1,TRBJ1-1,CASSWTGQFSEAFF,TGTGCCAGCAGCTGGACAGGGCAGTTTTCTGAAGCTTTCTTT
16,many,TRBV27,TRBD2,TRBJ2-1,CASSPRLAGGTGEQFF,TGTGCCAGCAGTCCCAGACTAGCGGGAGGGACGGGAGAGCAGTTCTTC
15,NA,TRBV20-1,NA,TRBJ2-4,CSAQQVSSAKNIQYF,TGCAGTGCTCAGCAGGTATCCTCAGCCAAAAACATTCAGTACTTC
13,many,TRBV28,NA,TRBJ2-1,CASRSSLDNEQFF,TGTGCCAGCAGATCCTCTCTCGACAATGAGCAGTTCTTC
16,NA,TRBV11-2,NA,TRBJ2-7,CASRYRSPAVHYEQYF,TGTGCCAGCAGATATCGAAGCCCCGCGGTTCACTACGAGCAGTACTTC
16,many,TRBV4-2,TRBD2,TRBJ2-3,CASSRGTSSFTDTQYF,TGTGCCAGCAGCCGTGGGACTAGCAGCTTTACAGATACGCAGTATTTT
14,many,TRBV20-1,NA,TRBJ2-7,CSARDSGGTYEQYF,TGCAGTGCTAGAGATTCCGGGGGGACATACGAGCAGTACTTC